One and the same sample provided the 19 T cell receptor beta chains below, sequenced in a study of blood T cells in healthy people across ages. Primed by a sample-barcoded 5' primer and a J-beta primer mix, a second PCR proceeded for roughly 6 to 12 cycles. MiXCR, applied by TCRdb to the 5' RACE reads, yields one record per CDR3 protein. Here the sample spans about 1.1 million distinct CDR3 sequences, around two fifths being singletons. Sequences were obtained from blood. The receptors here all came from a man aged 18 to 29 in good health.

This clonotype was observed a handful of times. One end of the junction fails to match germline, which may point to a read error. The CDR3 region has the DNA TGCGCCAGCAGCTTACTGTCGACAGCTATGAACACTGAAGCTTTCTTT. As protein: CASSLLSTAMNTEAFF. The chain carries TRBV7-2 and TRBJ1-1; weak D call: TRBD1 (5 bases). Germline V gene lookup returns CDR1 SGHTA and CDR2 FQGNSA. The CDR3 is made up of 16 amino acids.

The chain joins TRBV20-1 to TRBJ2-7; possibly TRBD2 for D (6 bases). The CDR3 totals 13 residues. Trimming took 5 bases from V and 4 from J, leaving 15 bases between them. Per germline, CDR1 DFQATT and CDR2 SNEGSKA (reference sequence). The CDR3 DNA reads as TGCAGTGCTCGCCCAGCGGGTGGTTACGAGCAGTACTTC. It translates to CSARPAGGYEQYF.

This clonotype was recorded a few times. The chain is built from TRBV6-6 and TRBJ2-3; D is perhaps TRBD2 (5 bases). The CDR3 sequence is 14 residues long. Germline-derived CDR1 and CDR2 are MNHNY and SVGAGI (reference sequence). V was clipped by 2 bases and J by 5 bases, with 11 bases between them. CDR3 in DNA: TGTGCCAGCAGTTACGCAAGGGCGGGAGATACGCAGTATTTT. This sequence encodes CASSYARAGDTQYF.

Comments on this clonotype: Germline and junction disagree at one end, which may indicate a read error. The J gene is TRBJ2-3, the V gene TRBV27; 7 bases fit TRBD2. CDR1 and CDR2 (germline): MNHEY, SMNVEV (reference sequence). The CDR3 sequence is 16 residues long. The CDR3 DNA follows: TGTGTCAGCAGCCTCCTAAGGAGCGGGGGCACAGATACGCAGTATTTT. It codes for CVSSLLRSGGTDTQYF.

The chain joins TRBV12-3 or TRBV12-4 to TRBJ2-6; D remains unclear. Between the trimmed V and J ends, which lost 8 bases and 0 bases, there was a span of 8 bases. The CDR3 runs 14 residues. CDR3: CASCPDSGANVLTF. For the CDR3, the DNA is TGTGCCAGCTGCCCAGACTCTGGGGCCAACGTCCTGACTTTC.

The gene calls are TRBV10-3 and TRBJ2-3, with D possibly matching TRBD2 (5 bases). CDR3 length: 15 amino acids. Deletions cut 4 bases from V and 4 bases from J, with 15 bases between. Germline-derived CDR1 and CDR2 are ENHRY and SYGVKD. CDR3 nucleotides: TGTGCCATCAGTGGGGCCGGGGTAGAAGCAGATACGCAGTATTTT. Amino acids: CAISGAGVEADTQYF.

This chain uses TRBV20-1 with TRBJ2-3; 14 nucleotides agree with TRBD2. The length of the CDR3 is 14 residues. J gave up 7 bases and V 6 bases, and 6 bases lay outside the gene matches. In germline, CDR1 is DFQATT, CDR2 SNEGSKA (reference sequence). Here the CDR3 reads CSAQTSGGAHTQYF. The CDR3 nucleotides are TGCAGTGCCCAGACTAGCGGGGGGGCTCATACGCAGTATTTT.

This rearrangement joins TRBV9 to TRBJ1-1; 9 positions agree with TRBD1. V was clipped by 0 bases and J by 7 bases; unmatched bases: 10. The CDR3 consists of 16 residues. Germline lookup yields CDR1 SGDLS and CDR2 YYNGEE. The CDR3 coding sequence is TGTGCCAGCAGCGTAGGCCCAGGACAGGGGTTTTATGAAGCTTTCTTT. Translation: CASSVGPGQGFYEAFF.

This clonotype was detected once. The chain recombines TRBV3-1 with TRBJ2-3; 8 bases map to TRBD2. Trimming removed 0 bases from V and 1 base from J; junction bases left unmatched: 6. Germline CDR1 and CDR2: LGHDT and YNNKEL (reference sequence). CDR3 size: 17 residues. This CDR3 reads CASSQDITGGGTDTQYF. The CDR3 DNA reads as TGTGCCAGCAGCCAAGATATAACGGGGGGGGGCACAGATACGCAGTATTTT.

This clonotype was counted between two and nine times. This rearrangement joins TRBV2 to TRBJ2-5; no definite D call. The J call may be wrong; the DNA end is better matched by TRBJ2-7. Germline V lookup: CDR1 SNHLY, CDR2 FYNNEI. The length of the CDR3 is 13 residues. The CDR3 loop is CASSLSRPSEQYF. CDR3 nucleotides: TGTGCCAGCAGTCTGTCCCGTCCGAGCGAGCAGTACTTC.

This clonotype is a singleton in its sample. The chain uses TRBV20-1 and TRBJ1-6; the D is unclear. CDR1 is DFQATT, CDR2 SNEGSKA, per germline (reference sequence). The CDR3 has 14 residues. V shed 3 bases and J shed 0 bases, with 6 bases lying between them. The CDR3 loop reads CSARLSSYNSPLHF. CDR3 in DNA: TGCAGTGCTAGGCTTAGCTCCTATAATTCACCCCTCCACTTT.

This clonotype was seen only a few times. The J gene is TRBJ2-2, the V gene TRBV6-6; the match to TRBD2 covers 13 bases. Germline trimming cut 5 bases from V and 5 bases from J; bases unmatched to any gene: 2. The CDR3 extends over 15 amino acids. Germline loops: CDR1 MNHNY, CDR2 SVGAGI (reference sequence). In DNA form, the CDR3 reads TGTGCCAGCAGTCGACTAGCGGGGGGTACCGGGGAGCTGTTTTTT. Translating it yields CASSRLAGGTGELFF.

The V and J genes are TRBV25-1 and TRBJ2-3; 7 nucleotides match TRBD2. From germline, CDR1 is MGHDK and CDR2 SYGVNS. Trimming took 8 bases from V and 2 from J; bases not matched to a gene: 4. This CDR3 spans 13 amino acids. The CDR3 spells CASVRGNTDTQYF. CDR3 bases: TGTGCCAGCGTGCGGGGGAACACAGATACGCAGTATTTT.

This CDR3 reads CASSLEVGVSYNEQYF. In DNA form, the CDR3 reads TGTGCCAGCAGCTTAGAGGTGGGTGTCTCCTACAATGAGCAGTACTTC. The chain combines TRBV7-2 with TRBJ2-1, with unresolved D. Judging by the DNA end, TRBJ2-7 fits better; the J call may be wrong. There are 16 residues in the CDR3. The germline gives CDR1 SGHTA, CDR2 FQGNSA.

The rearrangement uses TRBV20-1 and TRBJ1-2; no reliable D call. The CDR3 is 12 residues long. Germline V gene sequence: CDR1 DFQATT, CDR2 SNEGSKA (reference sequence). Trimming took 3 bases from V and 4 from J, leaving 9 bases between them. The CDR3 DNA follows: TGCAGTGCTAGTTGGGAAGCCTATGGCTACACCTTC. Its protein is CSASWEAYGYTF.

This clonotype has at least ten counts. This sequence joins TRBV7-6 and TRBJ2-1, with TRBD2 matching 10 bases. V lost 1 base and J lost 7; bases outside the gene matches: 7. This CDR3 comprises 16 residues. Germline V gene lookup returns CDR1 SGHVS and CDR2 FNYEAQ. The CDR3 reads CASSLGSASGGNEQFF. DNA of the CDR3: TGTGCCAGCAGCTTAGGGTCTGCTAGCGGGGGTAATGAGCAGTTCTTC.

This clonotype has more than one count but fewer than ten. The genes are TRBV20-1 and TRBJ1-2; no definite D call. Germline V gene lookup returns CDR1 DFQATT and CDR2 SNEGSKA (reference sequence). The CDR3 is made up of 13 amino acids. Trimming cost V 0 bases and J 2 bases, with 7 bases left between them. CDR3 residues: CSARDEQNYGYTF. As DNA, the CDR3 is TGCAGTGCTAGAGATGAACAGAACTATGGCTACACCTTC.

The J gene is TRBJ1-1, the V gene TRBV6-1; TRBD1 matches at 10 bases. In germline, CDR1 is MNHNS, CDR2 SASEGT. There are 15 residues in the CDR3. V was pared by 6 bases and J by 0 bases, with 4 bases of the junction left unmatched. CDR3 DNA sequence: TGTGCCAGCAGCGAGGGACAGGGGATGAACACTGAAGCTTTCTTT. Residues: CASSEGQGMNTEAFF.

This clonotype has at least ten counts. The chain is built from TRBV5-1 and TRBJ2-3; possibly TRBD1 or TRBD2 for D (6 bases each). With 0 bases removed from V and 5 bases from J, the gap between germline ends came to 13 bases. The CDR3 runs to 15 residues. Germline V gene data show CDR1 as SGHRS and CDR2 as YFSETQ. CDR3 in DNA: TGCGCCAGCAGCTTGGACCCGGGGGCGATAGATACGCAGTATTTT. Amino acids: CASSLDPGAIDTQYF.